This TCR beta chain was identified in a study of neurological immune-mediated disorders. This clonotype was seen at least ten times. TCRdb passed the 5' RACE reads through MiXCR, listing each CDR3 protein once. The profile shows about 46,000 distinct CDR3 sequences, about 2% of them singletons. This CDR3 has 13 amino acids. Germline V gene lookup returns CDR1 DFQATT and CDR2 SNEGSKA (reference sequence). Trimming cost V 5 bases and J 3 bases, with 13 bases left between them. V and J are TRBV20-1 and TRBJ1-1; maybe TRBD1 (6 bases). The source material was PBMCs. The TCR was taken from a woman between 40 and 55 years old with multiple sclerosis. The CDR3 here is CSALTGLDTEAFF. The CDR3 DNA follows: TGCAGTGCTTTGACAGGTTTGGACACTGAAGCTTTCTTT.